This passage covers 14 T cell receptor beta chains from one sample sequenced in a study of naive and memory T cell subsets. The beta constant-region primer was an equimolar mix of two oligonucleotides covering TRBC1 and TRBC2. One entry per CDR3 protein, called by TCRdb with MiXCR from the UMI-ligation and nested PCR reads. Of 89,000 or so distinct CDR3 sequences in the sample, around 13% were seen once. The specimen was central memory CD4+ T cells from blood. Source of these receptors: a human donor in good health.

This chain uses TRBV18 with TRBJ2-3, with 7 bases that match TRBD1. There are 17 residues in the CDR3. CDR1 is KGHSH and CDR2 is LQKENI in the germline V gene. J was trimmed by 1 base and V by 4 bases; bases with no gene match: 11. The chain's CDR3 is CASSRPTQGMGTDTQYF. The CDR3 DNA reads as TGTGCCAGCTCACGACCCACACAGGGGATGGGCACAGATACGCAGTATTTT.

The chain carries TRBV2 and TRBJ2-1; D may be TRBD1 (6 bases). The V end was cut by 10 bases, the J end by 16 bases, with 17 bases between. There are 10 residues in the CDR3. CDR1 SNHLY and CDR2 FYNNEI come from the germline V gene. The CDR3 DNA reads TGTGCCATCGATCGGGACACCCCCTTCTTC. Encoded protein: CAIDRDTPFF.

This clonotype was seen at least ten times. This rearrangement joins TRBV7-3 to TRBJ2-7; unclear D gene. The CDR3 has 12 residues. Trimming stripped 5 bases from V and 7 bases from J, with 12 bases between. The germline V gene encodes CDR1 SGHTA and CDR2 FQGTGA. Here the CDR3 reads CASSVDGREQYF. DNA for the CDR3: TGTGCCAGCAGCGTGGACGGTAGGGAGCAGTACTTC.

This clonotype was counted a few times. The chain links TRBV3-1 to TRBJ2-7; maybe TRBD1 (6 bases). Trimming took 5 bases from V and 3 from J, leaving 14 bases between them. The CDR3 has 14 residues. Germline V gene sequence: CDR1 LGHDT, CDR2 YNNKEL (reference sequence). DNA of the CDR3: TGTGCCAGCAGCTATCTGGACAGATACTACGAGCAGTACTTC. Translating gives CASSYLDRYYEQYF.

This sequence joins TRBV12-3 or TRBV12-4 and TRBJ2-1, with a tentative D call TRBD2 (6 bases). The CDR3 loop spans 11 amino acids. The V end was cut by 0 bases, the J end by 14 bases, with 8 bases between. The CDR3 DNA reads TGTGCCAGCAGTTTAGCGGGAGGAGAGTTCTTC. Its protein product is CASSLAGGEFF.

V gene TRBV6-1 combines with J gene TRBJ2-1, with 9 bases identical to TRBD2. This CDR3 spans 15 amino acids. The V segment lost 5 bases and the J segment 5 bases; nucleotides outside the gene matches: 7. Germline V gene lookup returns CDR1 MNHNS and CDR2 SASEGT. The CDR3, as DNA: TGTGCCAGCAGTTCTGGACTAGCGTTACACAATGAGCAGTTCTTC. Amino acids: CASSSGLALHNEQFF.

In its sample, this clonotype was seen many times. V usage is TRBV6-9 and J usage is TRBJ2-2; TRBD1 matches 7 bases. The junction had 2 bases not matched to a gene; V was cut back by 0 bases and J by 1 base. This CDR3 has 16 residues. Germline CDR1 reads MNHGY; CDR2 reads SVAAGI. CDR3: CASSYSSGGNTGELFF. DNA for the CDR3: TGTGCCAGCAGTTATTCATCAGGGGGGAACACCGGGGAGCTGTTTTTT.

This clonotype turned up a few times. This sequence joins TRBV4-1 and TRBJ2-7, with D perhaps matching TRBD2 (6 bases). CDR3 length: 17 amino acids. V was cut by 1 base and J by 3 bases, with 19 bases left in between. Looked up from germline, CDR1 is MGHRA and CDR2 is YSYEKL. This CDR3 is CASSQGVTAGLFYEQYF. As DNA, the CDR3 is TGCGCCAGCAGCCAAGGTGTTACGGCGGGACTCTTCTACGAGCAGTACTTC.

This clonotype was counted a few times. The gene calls are TRBV12-3 or TRBV12-4 and TRBJ2-1; D tentatively reads TRBD1 or TRBD2 (5 bases each). CDR3 length: 13 amino acids. Trimming removed 11 bases from V and 8 bases from J, with 19 bases in between. The CDR3 protein is CASMGRRGDEQFF. The DNA of the CDR3 is TGTGCCTCGATGGGTAGGAGAGGGGATGAGCAGTTCTTC.

The rearrangement joins TRBV20-1 to TRBJ2-1; 8 nucleotides agree with TRBD1. The CDR3 spans 14 residues. CDR1 and CDR2 (germline): DFQATT, SNEGSKA (reference sequence). The trim removed 0 bases at V and 9 bases at J, leaving 7 bases unmatched. This CDR3 is CSARDQGAAGEQFF. CDR3 DNA sequence: TGCAGTGCTAGAGATCAGGGGGCAGCGGGTGAGCAGTTCTTC.

The rearrangement joins TRBV19 to TRBJ2-7; possibly TRBD1 for D (6 bases). Germline CDR1 reads LNHDA; CDR2 reads SQIVND (reference sequence). Trimming pared 10 bases from V and 0 bases from J, leaving 16 bases between. The CDR3 runs to 14 residues. CDR3 sequence (DNA): TGTGCCACCAAGCTGCGGACAGCCTCCTACGAGCAGTACTTC. It translates to CATKLRTASYEQYF. The entire variable domain, with the rest obtained from reference TRBV19 and TRBJ2-7, is as follows: DGGITQSPKYLFRKEGQNVTLSCEQNLNHDAMYWYRQDPGQGLRLIYYSQIVNDFQKGDIAEGYSVSREKKESFPLTVTSAQKNPTAFYLCATKLRTASYEQYFGPGTRLTVT.

This clonotype has at least ten counts. V is TRBV29-1 and J is TRBJ1-2; possibly TRBD1 for D (6 bases). The length of the CDR3 is 12 residues. Germline V gene data show CDR1 as SQVTM and CDR2 as ANQGSEA. Deletions cut 7 bases from V and 4 bases from J, with 13 bases between. Here the CDR3 DNA reads TGCAGCGCTCTACAGGGAAGCTATGGCTACACCTTC. Translating gives CSALQGSYGYTF.

This clonotype was observed a handful of times. The chain combines TRBV20-1 with TRBJ2-7; no reliable D call. The CDR3 sequence is 14 residues long. V lost 0 bases, J lost 4 bases, and 13 bases lay in between. Germline assignment: CDR1 DFQATT and CDR2 SNEGSKA (reference sequence). Written as DNA, the CDR3 is TGCAGTGCTAGAGATGGGCGGAATCTATACGAGCAGTACTTC. Translating gives CSARDGRNLYEQYF.

This clonotype showed up many times. This rearrangement joins TRBV12-3 or TRBV12-4 to TRBJ2-2; D is unclear. The V end lost 7 bases, the J end lost 5 bases, and 8 bases lay between the germline ends. The CDR3 covers 12 residues. DNA of the CDR3: TGTGCCAGCAATACGGAAACCGGGGAGCTGTTTTTT. Translated, it gives CASNTETGELFF.